This T cell receptor beta chain stems from a study of control samples from healthy donors and cancer patients. TCRdb's table, derived via immunoSEQ multiplex PCR, lists solely in-frame clones and lacks some. The top ten clones hold roughly a tenth of a sample with about 44,000 clones, around 87% of them seen once. Trimming removed 1 base at V and 0 bases at J, with 7 bases between. The CDR3 spans 15 residues. CDR1 is SGHNT, CDR2 YENEEA, per germline. Sample: PBMCs. This sequence was found in a woman aged 60-75 years with lung cancer. The chain carries TRBV11-3 and TRBJ1-3; no clear D. CDR3 bases: TGTGCCAGCAGCTTAGTCACTGACTCTGGAAACACCATATATTTT. Its translation: CASSLVTDSGNTIYF.